Included here is one T cell receptor (beta chain) sequence, with context. The target antigen is unknown. These data belong to a study of long-term antiretroviral therapy in people with HIV. Study overall: Specimens dating back about a decade before the 2015 immediate-ART recommendation are the oldest included.

Runs used v3.0 of the immunoSEQ assay and were done at survey level. The table came from immunoSEQ multiplex PCR; TCRdb's copy has only in-frame clones and leaves some out. The sample has some 31,000 clones, roughly 97% seen once; the top ten hold approximately 2%. The germline CDR1 and CDR2 sequences are MDHEN and SYDVKM. Trimming removed 5 bases from V and 5 bases from J, with 16 bases in between. The CDR3 loop spans 15 amino acids. Study observations and caveats: HIV repertoires spanned narrower CDR3 length ranges than controls. Subsequent to ART, diversity was augmented yet persisted below that of transplant donor controls. Within the repertoire, clones expanded before ART were dominant at all time points.

This sequence joins TRBV28 and TRBJ2-4; possibly TRBD2 for D (6 bases). This TCR came from a young man with HIV. This material consisted of unsorted PBMCs, taken 7.6 years after starting antiretroviral therapy. CDR3 sequence (DNA): TGTGCCAGCAGTAACCCGGGGGTACTTGAAAACATTCAGTACTTC. Translating gives CASSNPGVLENIQYF.